The next 3 T cell receptor beta chains were all read from a single sample in a study of Tregs in tolerant kidney transplant recipients. TCRdb's table, derived via immunoSEQ multiplex PCR, lists solely in-frame clones and lacks some. This table holds about 48,000 clones. The input for sequencing was CD4+ T cells from blood, taken before the transplant. Source of these receptors: a human donor who received a combined kidney and bone marrow transplant.

Worth noting for this clone: The CDR3 end is not reached by the read, which stops 3 residues before it; the germline J gene fills it in. The chain recombines TRBV30 with TRBJ2-2, with 10 bases aligning to TRBD1. This CDR3 has 14 residues. Per germline, CDR1 GTSNPN and CDR2 SVGIG (reference sequence). V lost 2 bases, J lost 5 bases, and 2 bases stayed unmatched. Here the CDR3 reads CAWSWTGGTGELFF. The CDR3 bases that were read are TGTGCCTGGAGTTGGACAGGGGGGACCGGGGAG. Full variable domain (missing parts from reference TRBV30 and TRBJ2-2): SQTIHQWPATLVQPVGSPLSLECTVEGTSNPNLYWYRQAAGRGLQLLFYSVGIGQISSEVPQNLSASRPQDRQFILSSKKLLLSDSGFYLCAWSWTGGTGELFFGEGSRLTVL.

Details on this clone: The DNA ends 3 residues before the CDR3 does, and the rest of the CDR3 is filled in from the germline J gene. V usage is TRBV5-1 and J usage is TRBJ2-7; TRBD2 aligns across 7 bases. V lost 4 bases and J lost 2; bases outside the gene matches: 6. Germline lookup yields CDR1 SGHRS and CDR2 YFSETQ. The CDR3 is made up of 14 amino acids. CDR3 amino acids: CASSRGEQAYEQYF. The part of the CDR3 DNA that was read is TGCGCCAGCAGCCGGGGGGAACAAGCCTACGAG.

The sequenced part of the CDR3 DNA is TGCGCCAGCAGCCCGACAAGCGGAGCCTCCTACAATGAG. Its translation is CASSPTSGASYNE. The whole CDR3 sequence is CASSPTSGASYNEQFF. This chain joins TRBV5-1 and TRBJ2-1; D is perhaps TRBD2 (5 bases). The read terminates 3 residues before the CDR3 end, so the remaining end is supplied by the germline J gene. Trimming removed 4 bases from V and 0 bases from J, with 14 bases in between. Germline CDR1 is SGHRS and CDR2 is YFSETQ. This CDR3 region has 16 residues.